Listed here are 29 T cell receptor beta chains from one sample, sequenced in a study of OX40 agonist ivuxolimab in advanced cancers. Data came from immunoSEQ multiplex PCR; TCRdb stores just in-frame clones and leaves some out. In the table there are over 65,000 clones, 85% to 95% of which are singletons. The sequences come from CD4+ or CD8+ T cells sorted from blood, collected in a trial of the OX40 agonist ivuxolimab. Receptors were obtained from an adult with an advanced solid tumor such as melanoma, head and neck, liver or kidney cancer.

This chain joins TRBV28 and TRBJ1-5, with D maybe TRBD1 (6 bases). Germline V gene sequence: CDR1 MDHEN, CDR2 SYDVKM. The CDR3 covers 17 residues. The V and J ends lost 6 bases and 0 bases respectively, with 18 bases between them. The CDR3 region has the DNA TGTGCCAGCAGACAAATCACAGGGATTTATAGCAATCAGCCCCAGCATTTT. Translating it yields CASRQITGIYSNQPQHF.

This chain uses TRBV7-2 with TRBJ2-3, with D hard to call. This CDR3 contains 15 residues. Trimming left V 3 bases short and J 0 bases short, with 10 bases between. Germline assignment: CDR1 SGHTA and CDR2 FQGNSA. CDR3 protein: CASSLGPSSTDTQYF. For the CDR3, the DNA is TGTGCCAGCAGCTTGGGCCCTTCTAGCACAGATACGCAGTATTTT.

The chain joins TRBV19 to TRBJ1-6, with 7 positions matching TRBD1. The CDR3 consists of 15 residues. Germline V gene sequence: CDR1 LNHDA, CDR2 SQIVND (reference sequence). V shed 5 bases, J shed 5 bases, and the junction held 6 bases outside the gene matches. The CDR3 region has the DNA TGTGCCAGTAGTCCTTGGACAGGAGATAATTCACCCCTCCACTTT. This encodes CASSPWTGDNSPLHF. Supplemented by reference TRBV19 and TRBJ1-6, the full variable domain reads DGGITQSPKYLFRKEGQNVTLSCEQNLNHDAMYWYRQDPGQGLRLIYYSQIVNDFQKGDIAEGYSVSREKKESFPLTVTSAQKNPTAFYLCASSPWTGDNSPLHFGNGTRLTVT.

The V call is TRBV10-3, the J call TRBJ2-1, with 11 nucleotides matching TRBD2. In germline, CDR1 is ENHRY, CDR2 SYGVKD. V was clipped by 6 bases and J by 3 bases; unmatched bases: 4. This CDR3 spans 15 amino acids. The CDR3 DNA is TGTGCCATCAGGCCCGGGACTAGCGGCTACAATGAGCAGTTCTTC. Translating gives CAIRPGTSGYNEQFF.

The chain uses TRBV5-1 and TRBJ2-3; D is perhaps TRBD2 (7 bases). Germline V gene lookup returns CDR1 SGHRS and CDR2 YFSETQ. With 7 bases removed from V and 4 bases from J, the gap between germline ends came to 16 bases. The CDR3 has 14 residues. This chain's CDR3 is CASSNSGGPDTQYF. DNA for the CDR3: TGCGCCAGCTCAAACTCGGGGGGCCCAGATACGCAGTATTTT.

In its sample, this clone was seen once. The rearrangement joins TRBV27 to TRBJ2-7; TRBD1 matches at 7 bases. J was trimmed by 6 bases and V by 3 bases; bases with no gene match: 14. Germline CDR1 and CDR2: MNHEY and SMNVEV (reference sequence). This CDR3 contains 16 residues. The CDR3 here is CASSLDQAGGWSEQYF. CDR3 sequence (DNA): TGTGCCAGCAGTTTGGATCAGGCAGGGGGATGGTCCGAGCAGTACTTC.

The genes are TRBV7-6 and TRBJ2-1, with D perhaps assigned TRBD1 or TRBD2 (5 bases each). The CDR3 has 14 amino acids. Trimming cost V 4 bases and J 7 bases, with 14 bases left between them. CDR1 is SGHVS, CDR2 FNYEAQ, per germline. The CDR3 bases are TGTGCCAGCAGCTCCCCCTCCGAGGGGAATGAGCAGTTCTTC. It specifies CASSSPSEGNEQFF.

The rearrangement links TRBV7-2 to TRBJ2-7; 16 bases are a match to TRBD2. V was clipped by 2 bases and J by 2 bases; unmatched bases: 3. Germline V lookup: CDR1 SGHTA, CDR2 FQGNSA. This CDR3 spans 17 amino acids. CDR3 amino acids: CASSLPGTSGRAYEQYF. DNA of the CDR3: TGTGCCAGCAGCTTACCTGGGACTAGCGGGAGGGCCTACGAGCAGTACTTC. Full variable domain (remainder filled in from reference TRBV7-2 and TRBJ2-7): GAGVSQSPSNKVTEKGKDVELRCDPISGHTALYWYRQSLGQGLEFLIYFQGNSAPDKSGLPSDRFSAERTGGSVSTLTIQRTQQEDSAVYLCASSLPGTSGRAYEQYFGPGTRLTVT.

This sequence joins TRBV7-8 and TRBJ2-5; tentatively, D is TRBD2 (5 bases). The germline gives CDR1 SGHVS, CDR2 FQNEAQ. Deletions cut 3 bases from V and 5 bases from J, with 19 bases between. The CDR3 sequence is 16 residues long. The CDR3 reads CASSLVRLASRETQYF. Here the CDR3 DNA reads TGTGCCAGCAGCTTGGTTCGTCTAGCCTCCAGGGAGACCCAGTACTTC.

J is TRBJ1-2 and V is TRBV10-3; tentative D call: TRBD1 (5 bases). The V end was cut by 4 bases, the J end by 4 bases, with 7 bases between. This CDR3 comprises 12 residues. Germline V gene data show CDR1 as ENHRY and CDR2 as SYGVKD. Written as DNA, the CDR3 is TGTGCCATCAGTGGACAGACCTATGGCTACACCTTC. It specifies CAISGQTYGYTF.

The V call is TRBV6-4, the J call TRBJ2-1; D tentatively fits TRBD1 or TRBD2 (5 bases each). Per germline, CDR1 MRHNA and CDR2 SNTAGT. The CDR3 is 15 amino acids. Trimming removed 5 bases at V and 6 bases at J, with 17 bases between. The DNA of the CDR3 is TGTGCCAGCAGTCCCGGGGCTTGGGGCGGCAATGAGCAGTTCTTC. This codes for CASSPGAWGGNEQFF.

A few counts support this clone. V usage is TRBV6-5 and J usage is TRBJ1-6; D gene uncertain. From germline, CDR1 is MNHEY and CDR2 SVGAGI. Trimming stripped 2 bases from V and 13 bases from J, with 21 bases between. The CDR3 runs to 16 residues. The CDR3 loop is CASSYGLSYVPSPLHF. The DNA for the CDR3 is TGTGCCAGCAGTTACGGTCTTTCGTACGTGCCTAGCCCCCTCCACTTT.

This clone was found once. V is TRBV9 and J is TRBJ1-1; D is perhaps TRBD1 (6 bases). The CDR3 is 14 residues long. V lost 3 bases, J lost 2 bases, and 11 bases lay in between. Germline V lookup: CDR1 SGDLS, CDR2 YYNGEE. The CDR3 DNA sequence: TGTGCCAGCAGCGCGGACAGTACTAACACTGAAGCTTTCTTT. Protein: CASSADSTNTEAFF. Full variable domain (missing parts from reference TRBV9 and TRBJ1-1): DSGVTQTPKHLITATGQRVTLRCSPRSGDLSVYWYQQSLDQGLQFLIQYYNGEERAKGNILERFSAQQFPDLHSELNLSSLELGDSALYFCASSADSTNTEAFFGQGTRLTVV.

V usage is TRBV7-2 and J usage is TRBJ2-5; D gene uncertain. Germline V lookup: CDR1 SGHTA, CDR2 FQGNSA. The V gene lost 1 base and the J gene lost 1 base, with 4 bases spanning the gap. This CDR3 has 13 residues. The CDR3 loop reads CASSLDVQETQYF. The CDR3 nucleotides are TGTGCCAGCAGCTTAGATGTCCAAGAGACCCAGTACTTC. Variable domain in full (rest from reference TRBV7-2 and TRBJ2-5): GAGVSQSPSNKVTEKGKDVELRCDPISGHTALYWYRQSLGQGLEFLIYFQGNSAPDKSGLPSDRFSAERTGGSVSTLTIQRTQQEDSAVYLCASSLDVQETQYFGPGTRLLVL.

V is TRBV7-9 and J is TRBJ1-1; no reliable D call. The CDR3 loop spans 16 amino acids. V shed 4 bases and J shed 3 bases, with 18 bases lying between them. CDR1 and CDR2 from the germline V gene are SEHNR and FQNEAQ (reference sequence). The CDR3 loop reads CASSYPPPASDTEAFF. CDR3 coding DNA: TGTGCCAGCAGCTACCCACCGCCGGCTTCGGACACTGAAGCTTTCTTT.

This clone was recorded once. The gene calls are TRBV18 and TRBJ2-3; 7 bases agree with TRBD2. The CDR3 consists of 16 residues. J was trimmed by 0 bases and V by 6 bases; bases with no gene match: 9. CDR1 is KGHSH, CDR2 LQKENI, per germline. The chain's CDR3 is CASSGTTVSSTDTQYF. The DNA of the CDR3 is TGTGCCAGCTCCGGGACTACTGTCTCTAGCACAGATACGCAGTATTTT.

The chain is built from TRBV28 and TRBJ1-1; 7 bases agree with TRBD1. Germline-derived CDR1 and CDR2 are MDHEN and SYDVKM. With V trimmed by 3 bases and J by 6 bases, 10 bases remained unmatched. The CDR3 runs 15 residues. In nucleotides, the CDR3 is TGTGCCAGCAGTTTCTCGACAGGGCTGGGTCCTGAAGCTTTCTTT. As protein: CASSFSTGLGPEAFF.

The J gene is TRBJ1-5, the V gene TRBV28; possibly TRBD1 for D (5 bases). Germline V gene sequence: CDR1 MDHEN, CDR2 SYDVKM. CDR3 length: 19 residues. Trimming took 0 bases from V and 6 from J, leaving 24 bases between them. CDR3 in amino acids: CASSLWAGTPPLKGQPQHF. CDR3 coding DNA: TGTGCCAGCAGTTTATGGGCCGGGACGCCCCCATTAAAGGGTCAGCCCCAGCATTTT.

This chain's CDR3 is CASSPGGEIGELFF. The CDR3 DNA is TGCGCCAGCAGTCCCGGGGGGGAGATCGGGGAGCTGTTTTTT. The chain employs TRBV5-1 and TRBJ2-2, with TRBD2 matching 8 bases. The V gene's germline CDR1 is SGHRS and CDR2 YFSETQ. V dropped 5 bases and J dropped 7; count of bases not matched to a gene: 7. The CDR3 runs to 14 residues.

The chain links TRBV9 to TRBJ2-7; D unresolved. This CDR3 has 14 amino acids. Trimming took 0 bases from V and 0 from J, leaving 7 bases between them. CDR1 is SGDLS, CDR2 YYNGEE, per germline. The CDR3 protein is CASSVEYNSYEQYF. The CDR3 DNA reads TGTGCCAGCAGCGTAGAATACAACTCCTACGAGCAGTACTTC.

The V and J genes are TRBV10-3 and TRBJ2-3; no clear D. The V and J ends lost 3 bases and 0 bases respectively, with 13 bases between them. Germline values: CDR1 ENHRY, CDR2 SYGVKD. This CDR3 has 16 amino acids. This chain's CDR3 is CAISDGMRPSTDTQYF. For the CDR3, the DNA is TGTGCCATCAGTGACGGTATGCGACCTAGCACAGATACGCAGTATTTT.

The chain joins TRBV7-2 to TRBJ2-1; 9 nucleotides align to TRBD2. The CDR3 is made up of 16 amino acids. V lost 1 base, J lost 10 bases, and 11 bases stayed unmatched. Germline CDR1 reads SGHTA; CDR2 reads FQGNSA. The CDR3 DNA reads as TGTGCCAGCAGCTTAGGTGCTAGCGGGACGTACTACGAGCAGTTCTTC. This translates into CASSLGASGTYYEQFF.

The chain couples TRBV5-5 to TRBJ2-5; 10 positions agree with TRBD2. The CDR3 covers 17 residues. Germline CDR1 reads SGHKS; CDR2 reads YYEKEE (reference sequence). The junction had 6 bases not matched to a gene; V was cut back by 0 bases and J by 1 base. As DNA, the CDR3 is TGTGCCAGCAGCTTGGAAGGTAGCGGGGGGTTCCAAGAGACCCAGTACTTC. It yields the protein CASSLEGSGGFQETQYF.

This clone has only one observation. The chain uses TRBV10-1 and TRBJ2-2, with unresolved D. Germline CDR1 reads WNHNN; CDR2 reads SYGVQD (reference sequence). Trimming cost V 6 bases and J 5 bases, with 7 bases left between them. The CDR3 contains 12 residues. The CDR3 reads CASRSDTGELFF. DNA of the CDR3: TGCGCCAGCAGGTCAGATACCGGGGAGCTGTTTTTT.

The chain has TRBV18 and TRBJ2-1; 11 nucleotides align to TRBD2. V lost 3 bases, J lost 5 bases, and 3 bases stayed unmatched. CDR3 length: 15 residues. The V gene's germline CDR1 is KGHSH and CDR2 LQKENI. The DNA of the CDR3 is TGTGCCAGCTCACCCCCTAGCGGGGGGAACAATGAGCAGTTCTTC. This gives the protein CASSPPSGGNNEQFF. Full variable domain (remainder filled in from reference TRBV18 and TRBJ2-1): NAGVMQNPRHLVRRRGQEARLRCSPMKGHSHVYWYRQLPEEGLKFMVYLQKENIIDESGMPKERFSAEFPKEGPSILRIQQVVRGDSAAYFCASSPPSGGNNEQFFGPGTRLTVL.

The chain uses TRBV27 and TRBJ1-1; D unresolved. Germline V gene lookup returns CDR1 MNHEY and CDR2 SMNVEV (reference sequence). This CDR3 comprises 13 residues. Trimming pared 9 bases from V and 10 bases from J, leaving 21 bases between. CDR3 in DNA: TGTGCCAGTCGGGAGGACCCAAAGGTGGTAGCTTTCTTT. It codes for CASREDPKVVAFF.

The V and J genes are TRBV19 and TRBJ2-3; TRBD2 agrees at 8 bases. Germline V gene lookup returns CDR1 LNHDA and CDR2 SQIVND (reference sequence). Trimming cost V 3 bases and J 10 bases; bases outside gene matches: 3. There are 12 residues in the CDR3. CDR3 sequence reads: CASSILGGAQYF. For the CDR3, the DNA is TGTGCCAGTAGTATCCTCGGGGGGGCGCAGTATTTT. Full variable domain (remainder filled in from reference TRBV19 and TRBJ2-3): DGGITQSPKYLFRKEGQNVTLSCEQNLNHDAMYWYRQDPGQGLRLIYYSQIVNDFQKGDIAEGYSVSREKKESFPLTVTSAQKNPTAFYLCASSILGGAQYFGPGTRLTVL.

The CDR3 spells CASSQAPGISQPQHF. Written as DNA, the CDR3 is TGTGCCAGCAGCCAAGCCCCCGGTATCTCTCAGCCCCAGCATTTT. The chain couples TRBV4-2 to TRBJ1-5; D remains unclear. Germline V gene data show CDR1 as LGHNA and CDR2 as YNFKEQ. With 1 base removed from V and 6 bases from J, the gap between germline ends came to 13 bases. CDR3 size: 15 residues.

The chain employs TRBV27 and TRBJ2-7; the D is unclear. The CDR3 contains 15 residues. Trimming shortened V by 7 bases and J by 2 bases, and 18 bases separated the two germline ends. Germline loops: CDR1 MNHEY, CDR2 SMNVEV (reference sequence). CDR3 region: CASILRPDGPYEQYF. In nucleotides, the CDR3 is TGTGCCAGCATTCTTCGACCCGACGGACCCTACGAGCAGTACTTC.